The 30 T cell receptor beta chains below come from one sample, sequenced in a study of metastatic and nonmetastatic thyroid tumors. Through MiXCR, TCRdb re-clonotyped the PCR reads. The repertoire holds about 7,000 clones, with 15% to 20% as singletons. Nobody among the patients had been given any treatment before thyroid surgery. Sample: adjacent normal tissue. These receptors were taken from a male donor with papillary thyroid cancer or a benign thyroid nodule (not recorded which). Some clones in this sample may be carry-over from other donors' samples.

This clone was seen repeatedly, ten times or more. The chain has TRBV20-1 and TRBJ2-3, with 8 nucleotides matching TRBD2. V trimming: 7 bases; J trimming: 3 bases; junction bases outside the gene matches: 9. From germline, CDR1 is DFQATT and CDR2 SNEGSKA (reference sequence). The CDR3 loop spans 14 amino acids. This CDR3 is CSVVPGLVTDTQYF. The CDR3 DNA sequence: TGCAGTGTTGTTCCGGGACTAGTTACAGATACGCAGTATTTT.

The genes are TRBV20-1 and TRBJ2-1; 10 nucleotides line up with TRBD2. The CDR3 runs to 15 residues. The V gene's germline CDR1 is DFQATT and CDR2 SNEGSKA (reference sequence). V lost 4 bases to trimming and J lost 3 bases; unmatched junction nucleotides: 6. The CDR3 protein is CSANPRTSGYNEQFF. CDR3 DNA sequence: TGCAGTGCTAACCCCCGGACTAGCGGCTACAATGAGCAGTTCTTC.

Note on this clone: A read error may account for a junction end that differs from germline. The CDR3 region has the DNA TGCGCCGGCAGCCCCCCGGTCGGCGGGCAGTACTTC. As protein: CAGSPPVGGQYF. This chain joins TRBV7-9 and TRBJ2-7; D uncertain. This CDR3 spans 12 amino acids. The V gene's germline CDR1 is SEHNR and CDR2 FQNEAQ (reference sequence). The variable domain in full, completed from reference TRBV7-9 and TRBJ2-7, reads DTGVSQNPRHKITKRGQNVTFRCDPISEHNRLYWYRQTLGQGPEFLTYFQNEAQLEKSRLLSDRFSAERPKGSFSTLEIQRTEQGDSAMYLCAGSPPVGGQYFGPGTRLTVT.

By proportion, this clone is medium-sized. The chain links TRBV7-6 to TRBJ2-2; tentative D call: TRBD1 (6 bases). V was clipped by 1 base and J by 0 bases, with 12 bases between them. CDR3 length equals 17 residues. CDR1 is SGHVS, CDR2 FNYEAQ, per germline. The CDR3 sequence is CASSLGPGQTNTGELFF. CDR3 coding DNA: TGTGCCAGCAGCTTAGGTCCCGGACAGACGAACACCGGGGAGCTGTTTTTT.

This clone was observed a few times. A much larger clone differs from this one at a single base, so this may be a read error. The same CDR3 is also encoded by other DNA sequences in this sample. This rearrangement joins TRBV4-2 to TRBJ2-2, with D perhaps TRBD1 (5 bases). Germline V gives CDR1 LGHNA, CDR2 YNFKEQ. Between the trimmed V and J ends, which lost 4 bases and 6 bases, there was a span of 12 bases. The CDR3 extends over 14 amino acids. The CDR3 region is CASSPTKGSGELFF. DNA for the CDR3: TGTGCCAGCAGCCCCACAAAGGGGTCCGGGGAGCTGTTTTTT.

The chain links TRBV28 to TRBJ2-1; D not resolved. V was cut by 3 bases and J by 0 bases, with 9 bases left in between. The CDR3 is 15 amino acids. Germline V gene sequence: CDR1 MDHEN, CDR2 SYDVKM. CDR3 protein: CASSFFPLSYNEQFF. The CDR3 DNA is TGTGCCAGCAGTTTTTTCCCCCTCTCCTACAATGAGCAGTTCTTC.

There are a few counts of this clone. V and J are TRBV24-1 and TRBJ1-2; D gene ambiguous. Trimming stripped 11 bases from V and 3 bases from J, with 6 bases between. This CDR3 spans 10 amino acids. CDR1 and CDR2 from the germline V gene are KGHDR and SFDVKD. CDR3 in amino acids: CAMKDYGYTF. CDR3 in DNA: TGTGCCATGAAGGACTATGGCTACACCTTC.

This clone has only a few counts. The chain carries TRBV19 and TRBJ1-6; no firm D call. There are 14 residues in the CDR3. Germline loops: CDR1 LNHDA, CDR2 SQIVND (reference sequence). Between the trimmed V and J ends, which lost 3 bases and 7 bases, there was a span of 10 bases. CDR3 DNA: TGTGCCAGTAGTATTCGACAAGGAAATTCACCCCTCCACTTT. Translated: CASSIRQGNSPLHF. Variable domain in full (rest from reference TRBV19 and TRBJ1-6): DGGITQSPKYLFRKEGQNVTLSCEQNLNHDAMYWYRQDPGQGLRLIYYSQIVNDFQKGDIAEGYSVSREKKESFPLTVTSAQKNPTAFYLCASSIRQGNSPLHFGNGTRLTVT.

The V gene is TRBV29-1, the J gene TRBJ2-1; D gene unclear. This CDR3 is built from 12 residues. The germline V gene encodes CDR1 SQVTM and CDR2 ANQGSEA. The germline V and J ends were trimmed by 1 base and 6 bases, with 7 bases remaining between them. The CDR3 DNA follows: TGCAGCGTTGAAGGGGGTTCCAATGAGCAGTTCTTC. Translation: CSVEGGSNEQFF.

This clone was seen ten or more times. The CDR3 coding sequence is TGTGCCAGTAGTTGGGGGAAGGAGGCCCGGTACTTC. It is translated as CASSWGKEARYF. This chain uses TRBV19 with TRBJ2-5, with D perhaps matching TRBD1 or TRBD2 (5 bases each). The CDR3 extends over 12 amino acids. Trimming removed 5 bases at V and 13 bases at J, with 17 bases between. Germline V gene sequence: CDR1 LNHDA, CDR2 SQIVND (reference sequence).

The chain links TRBV11-2 to TRBJ2-2; 11 bases fit TRBD2. CDR1 SGHAT and CDR2 FQNNGV come from the germline V gene. This CDR3 contains 16 residues. Losses at the gene ends were 4 bases for V and 4 bases for J; bases not matched to a gene: 5. CDR3 loop: CASSYDSGGATGELFF. In DNA form, the CDR3 reads TGTGCCAGCAGCTACGATAGCGGGGGGGCCACCGGGGAGCTGTTTTTT.

In regard to this clone: An end of the junction does not agree with germline; a read error may underlie this. V gene TRBV6-1 combines with J gene TRBJ1-2, with D tentatively TRBD1 (6 bases). Per germline, CDR1 MNHNS and CDR2 SASEGT. This CDR3 is 14 amino acids long. The CDR3 bases are TGTGCCAGCAGTGGTTCGTCAGGGGCCTATGACTACACCTTC. It specifies CASSGSSGAYDYTF.

A few counts support this clone. The chain combines TRBV6-1 with TRBJ1-6; no definite D call. The CDR3 contains 14 residues. The ends were cut back, 10 bases at V and 0 bases at J, with 10 bases in the middle. Germline-derived CDR1 and CDR2 are MNHNS and SASEGT. DNA for the CDR3: TGTGCCACCATCCGTGGCTCCTATAATTCACCCCTCCACTTT. Protein sequence: CATIRGSYNSPLHF.

This clone was detected only a few times. The rearrangement uses TRBV6-1 and TRBJ1-5; D might be TRBD1 (6 bases). The CDR3 sequence is 15 residues long. Germline-derived CDR1 and CDR2 are MNHNS and SASEGT. The V and J ends lost 1 base and 7 bases respectively, with 14 bases between them. The chain's CDR3 is CASSEGGGTVQPQHF. CDR3 DNA sequence: TGTGCCAGCAGTGAAGGGGGGGGCACCGTCCAGCCCCAGCATTTT.

This clone appeared a few times. Other DNA sequences in this sample translate to the same CDR3. The rearrangement uses TRBV27 and TRBJ2-7, with a weak D call TRBD1 (6 bases). Deletions cut 7 bases from V and 2 bases from J, with 15 bases between. The CDR3 contains 14 residues. Per germline, CDR1 MNHEY and CDR2 SMNVEV (reference sequence). The CDR3 loop reads CASISRDRPYEQYF. The CDR3 nucleotides are TGTGCCAGCATATCGCGTGACAGGCCCTACGAGCAGTACTTC.

As concerns this clone: An end of the junction does not agree with germline; a read error may underlie this. The rearrangement joins TRBV20-1 to TRBJ1-5; no firm D call. Germline V lookup: CDR1 DFQATT, CDR2 SNEGSKA (reference sequence). The CDR3 contains 14 residues. The CDR3 protein is CSARDSGRYQPQHF. CDR3 nucleotide sequence: TGCAGTGCGAGAGATTCTGGTCGTTATCAGCCCCAGCATTTT.

The chain employs TRBV5-1 and TRBJ2-1; weak D call: TRBD1 (5 bases). The germline V gene encodes CDR1 SGHRS and CDR2 YFSETQ. The CDR3 contains 16 residues. The ends were cut back, 1 base at V and 0 bases at J, with 11 bases in the middle. The CDR3 reads CASSLRGSYSYNEQFF. The CDR3 DNA follows: TGCGCCAGCAGCTTGAGGGGATCTTACTCCTACAATGAGCAGTTCTTC.

The gene calls are TRBV19 and TRBJ1-5, with D uncertain. Deletions cut 7 bases from V and 5 bases from J, with 15 bases between. Germline CDR1 and CDR2: LNHDA and SQIVND (reference sequence). The CDR3 is 14 amino acids. The CDR3 is CASISLGDDQPQHF. For the CDR3, the DNA is TGTGCCAGTATTTCTTTGGGCGATGATCAGCCCCAGCATTTT.

This clone is medium-sized (0.01 to 0.1%). This chain connects TRBV27 to TRBJ2-3; D gene ambiguous. The CDR3 runs to 15 residues. V was trimmed by 6 bases and J by 4 bases, leaving 17 bases between them. Germline V gene lookup returns CDR1 MNHEY and CDR2 SMNVEV (reference sequence). CDR3 nucleotide sequence: TGTGCCAGCAGCCCCTCCAATCTGGCGGCAGATACGCAGTATTTT. Residues: CASSPSNLAADTQYF.

This clone is termed large. This chain links TRBV2 with TRBJ2-7; a possible D gene is TRBD1 (5 bases). The germline CDR1 and CDR2 sequences are SNHLY and FYNNEI. The length of the CDR3 is 12 residues. Deletions cut 6 bases from V and 4 bases from J, with 10 bases between. CDR3 amino acids: CASSERQYEQYF. The CDR3 DNA is TGTGCCAGCAGCGAAAGACAGTACGAGCAGTACTTC.

This clone was observed at least ten times. J is TRBJ1-1 and V is TRBV20-1; TRBD1 aligns across 7 bases. V lost 5 bases, J lost 2 bases, and 8 bases stayed unmatched. Per germline, CDR1 DFQATT and CDR2 SNEGSKA (reference sequence). The CDR3 runs to 14 residues. The CDR3 DNA follows: TGCAGTGCTTCCGCAGGAGGGGGCAACACTGAAGCTTTCTTT. It is translated as CSASAGGGNTEAFF.

The rearrangement joins TRBV19 to TRBJ2-2; no clear D gene. Trimming cost V 5 bases and J 1 base, with 11 bases left between them. Germline V lookup: CDR1 LNHDA, CDR2 SQIVND (reference sequence). This CDR3 contains 15 residues. In DNA form, the CDR3 reads TGTGCCAGTAGTCCCCCGCGACAGAACACCGGGGAGCTGTTTTTT. It codes for CASSPPRQNTGELFF.

The chain combines TRBV19 with TRBJ1-6; 8 bases are a match to TRBD1. There are 15 residues in the CDR3. With 5 bases clipped from V and 7 bases from J, the junction kept 7 bases outside the gene matches. Germline assignment: CDR1 LNHDA and CDR2 SQIVND (reference sequence). CDR3: CASSAEQGVNSPLHF. CDR3 DNA sequence: TGTGCCAGTAGTGCAGAACAGGGGGTAAATTCACCCCTCCACTTT.

This clone has a count of ten or more. Within the sample, other DNA sequences also encode this same CDR3. The chain links TRBV27 to TRBJ2-5; 12 nucleotides line up with TRBD2. The CDR3 consists of 18 residues. The germline gives CDR1 MNHEY, CDR2 SMNVEV (reference sequence). After removal of 4 bases from V and 1 base from J, the junction contained 10 bases not matched to a gene. Here the CDR3 DNA reads TGTGCCAGCAGTTCCGGGCTAGCGGGAGGGCCTGGCCAAGAGACCCAGTACTTC. Translated: CASSSGLAGGPGQETQYF.

This clone was recorded at least ten times. The V call is TRBV4-1, the J call TRBJ1-5, with D perhaps TRBD1 (5 bases). V was trimmed by 0 bases and J by 6 bases, leaving 12 bases between them. CDR1 is MGHRA and CDR2 is YSYEKL in the germline V gene. The length of the CDR3 is 15 residues. CDR3 coding DNA: TGCGCCAGCAGCCAAGATATGGGGGGGGGTCAGCCCCAGCATTTT. Translation: CASSQDMGGGQPQHF.

This clone was detected a few times. This sequence joins TRBV27 and TRBJ2-7; D is undetermined. The CDR3 is made up of 15 amino acids. The germline V gene has CDR1 MNHEY and CDR2 SMNVEV (reference sequence). V was cut by 8 bases and J by 3 bases, with 20 bases left in between. The CDR3 here is CASRLKSQQSYEQYF. Here the CDR3 DNA reads TGTGCCAGCCGACTTAAAAGCCAACAGAGCTACGAGCAGTACTTC.

Comment on this clone: A much larger clone differs by one base, so this may be a read error. J is TRBJ2-3 and V is TRBV6-2 or TRBV6-3; no reliable D call. The V end lost 4 bases, the J end lost 5 bases, and 13 bases lay between the germline ends. This CDR3 has 14 amino acids. Germline CDR1 is MNHEY and CDR2 is SVGEGT. The CDR3 coding sequence is TGTGCCAGCAGTTTGGATCAATACAGAGATACGCAGTATTTT. It is translated as CASSLDQYRDTQYF.

The table lists this clone with a few counts. The CDR3 is CASRAGESYNEQFF. The CDR3 DNA reads as TGCGCCAGCAGGGCGGGAGAGAGTTACAATGAGCAGTTCTTC. The V gene is TRBV5-1, the J gene TRBJ2-1, with TRBD2 matching 7 bases. The J segment lost 4 bases and the V segment lost 5 bases, leaving 6 bases of the junction unmatched. Per germline, CDR1 SGHRS and CDR2 YFSETQ. The CDR3 contains 14 residues.

This clone appeared a few times. The chain combines TRBV6-1 with TRBJ1-6; 8 bases line up with TRBD1. The CDR3 contains 13 residues. Per germline, CDR1 MNHNS and CDR2 SASEGT. J gave up 9 bases and V 10 bases, and 8 bases lay outside the gene matches. The CDR3 here is CATRGQVGSPLHF. DNA for the CDR3: TGTGCCACCAGGGGACAGGTCGGTTCACCCCTCCACTTT.

By its share, this clone is medium-sized. The chain joins TRBV11-3 to TRBJ2-1; a possible D gene is TRBD1 (5 bases). The CDR3 extends over 13 amino acids. Trimming stripped 3 bases from V and 8 bases from J, with 11 bases between. CDR1 SGHNT and CDR2 YENEEA come from the germline V gene. CDR3 sequence: CASSFGQGDEQFF. CDR3 DNA: TGTGCCAGCAGCTTTGGGCAGGGTGATGAGCAGTTCTTC.